This T cell receptor (beta chain) was observed in a study of metastatic and nonmetastatic thyroid tumors. Through MiXCR, TCRdb re-clonotyped the PCR reads. The profile shows some 22,000 clones, about 24% of them singletons. Each patient went into thyroid surgery without having received any treatment. About this clone itself: Its antigen is not known.

Germline CDR1 and CDR2: LNHDA and SQIVND (reference sequence). This CDR3 contains 15 residues. V was clipped by 6 bases and J by 6 bases; unmatched bases: 13. Overall study findings and caveats: Significantly greater TCR beta diversity was reportedly found in malignant thyroid tumors than in benign nodules (in blood and tumor).

The sequenced sample was tumor tissue. The source is a male donor with papillary thyroid cancer or a benign thyroid nodule (not recorded which). Some clones in this sample may be carry-over from other donors' samples. The chain is built from TRBV19 and TRBJ2-7; 8 positions agree with TRBD1. CDR3 amino acids: CASSVTVQGVVEQYF. CDR3 nucleotides: TGTGCCAGTAGCGTGACTGTACAGGGGGTGGTCGAGCAGTACTTC.